The clone carrying this T cell receptor beta chain has more than one count but fewer than ten. Its antigen is currently unknown. V lost 3 bases, J lost 0 bases, and 3 bases lay in between. This CDR3 region has 12 residues. Time point of the sample: blood 4 weeks post-SBRT, at nephrectomy. Treatment denoted: 15 Gy SBRT to primary tumor, nephrectomy 4 weeks later. Nephrectomy followed 15 Gy stereotactic body radiation by 4 weeks. The sample originates from a study of radiation and T cells in renal cell carcinoma. Study results and limitations: In blood, top tumor clones expanded by 2 weeks, shrinking by 4. Baseline intratumoral clonotype presence is unknown without pretreatment biopsies.

Some clones are missing from TCRdb's copy, which holds only in-frame ones; the method was immunoSEQ multiplex PCR. This sample carries 80,000 or so clones, about 88% of them seen once, and the ten largest clones take nearly 6%. This material consisted of blood, taken from a patient whose treatment included radiotherapy and nephrectomy. This chain connects TRBV23-1 to TRBJ2-7; D remains ambiguous. TRBV23-1 is recorded as an ORF, its role being uncertain. This clonotype was sampled from a woman in her 70s with renal cell carcinoma. CDR3 DNA sequence: TGCGCCAGCAGTCAGCTCTCCTACGAGCAGTACTTC. This translates into CASSQLSYEQYF.